The 17 T cell receptor beta chains below were found in one sample sequenced in a study of CD8+ T cells in alopecia areata. Sequencing used cDNA as its template, made by extracting RNA and reverse transcribing it. Using immunoSEQ multiplex PCR, the repertoire was profiled, and TCRdb retains in-frame clones only, with some absent. Of fewer than 150,000 clones listed, less than 45% are singletons. The specimen was CD4+ T cells sorted from blood. These receptors came from a human donor with alopecia areata.

This clone was picked up a small number of times. The V and J genes are TRBV30 and TRBJ1-1; D is ambiguous. The CDR3 contains 13 residues. The V and J ends lost 0 bases and 1 base respectively, with 6 bases between them. Germline V lookup: CDR1 GTSNPN, CDR2 SVGIG (reference sequence). In DNA form, the CDR3 reads TGTGCCTGGAGTGTAATCAGGAACACTGAAGCTTTCTTT. Its translation: CAWSVIRNTEAFF.

This sequence joins TRBV7-2 and TRBJ1-1; the D is unclear. V dropped 4 bases and J dropped 2 bases, with 11 bases sitting between them. CDR3 size: 14 residues. Per germline, CDR1 SGHTA and CDR2 FQGNSA. The CDR3 DNA sequence: TGTGCCAGCAGCTCCTCGAGGGTAAACACTGAAGCTTTCTTT. It encodes CASSSSRVNTEAFF.

The CDR3 loop reads CASSRLGTNYGYTF. The CDR3 DNA follows: TGCGCCAGCAGCCGCCTCGGGACTAACTATGGCTACACCTTC. The chain combines TRBV4-1 with TRBJ1-2; D not certain. Trimming pared 4 bases from V and 0 bases from J, leaving 9 bases between. CDR1 and CDR2 from the germline V gene are MGHRA and YSYEKL. The CDR3 consists of 14 residues.

The sample holds a few counts of this clone. An end of the junction does not agree with germline; a read error may underlie this. The sample holds other DNA sequences that translate to the same CDR3. The CDR3 protein is CASSLGQETQYF. As DNA, the CDR3 is TGCGCCAGCAGTTTGGGGCAAGAGACCCAGTACTTC. The rearrangement links TRBV5-1 to TRBJ2-5; D is ambiguous. Germline CDR1 reads SGHRS; CDR2 reads YFSETQ. This CDR3 has 12 amino acids.

As to this clone: Other nucleotide sequences in the sample specify the same CDR3. The J gene is TRBJ2-5, the V gene TRBV5-1; no definite D call. This CDR3 contains 13 residues. Germline loops: CDR1 SGHRS, CDR2 YFSETQ. Deletions cut 2 bases from V and 1 base from J, with 6 bases between. The CDR3 bases are TGCGCCAGCAGCTTAGGATCCCAAGAGACCCAGTACTTC. This gives the protein CASSLGSQETQYF.

The chain combines TRBV7-2 with TRBJ2-5, with 9 bases fitting TRBD2. Germline assignment: CDR1 SGHTA and CDR2 FQGNSA. The CDR3 totals 18 residues. Trimming at V came to 2 bases and at J to 4 bases, leaving 14 bases not matched to a gene. CDR3 nucleotides: TGTGCCAGCAGCTTACTTGGCGGGAGGGCCTTCGTCGCAGAGACCCAGTACTTC. Amino acid sequence: CASSLLGGRAFVAETQYF.

The chain has TRBV29-1 and TRBJ2-7; 10 bases agree with TRBD1. J lost 7 bases, V lost 3 bases, and 6 bases had no gene match. Per the germline V gene, CDR1 is SQVTM and CDR2 is ANQGSEA. The length of the CDR3 is 13 residues. CDR3 in amino acids: CSVERQGAGEQYF. DNA of the CDR3: TGCAGCGTTGAGAGACAGGGGGCTGGTGAGCAGTACTTC.

The chain employs TRBV28 and TRBJ2-5, with TRBD1 identical over 9 bases. The CDR3 consists of 15 residues. V lost 2 bases to trimming and J lost 2 bases; unmatched junction nucleotides: 3. Germline assignment: CDR1 MDHEN and CDR2 SYDVKM. The CDR3 DNA sequence: TGTGCCAGCAGTTTAATGGGACAGGGACAAGAGACCCAGTACTTC. It translates to CASSLMGQGQETQYF.

This CDR3 is CSVGYRDSGANVLTF. The CDR3 nucleotides read TGCAGCGTGGGTTACAGGGACTCTGGGGCCAACGTCCTGACTTTC. The J gene is TRBJ2-6, the V gene TRBV29-1; TRBD1 is a possible D gene (6 bases). The germline CDR1 and CDR2 sequences are SQVTM and ANQGSEA. V was pared by 6 bases and J by 0 bases, with 12 bases between. The CDR3 has 15 amino acids. Supplemented by reference TRBV29-1 and TRBJ2-6, the full variable domain reads SAVISQKPSRDICQRGTSLTIQCQVDSQVTMMFWYRQQPGQSLTLIATANQGSEATYESGFVIDKFPISRPNLTFSTLTVSNMSPEDSSIYLCSVGYRDSGANVLTFGAGSRLTVL.

The chain couples TRBV7-9 to TRBJ1-1; TRBD1 might be the D (6 bases). Germline V gene data show CDR1 as SEHNR and CDR2 as FQNEAQ (reference sequence). V dropped 5 bases and J dropped 4 bases, with 14 bases sitting between them. The CDR3 is 14 residues long. The CDR3 loop reads CASSPRQGGTEAFF. The CDR3 nucleotides read TGTGCCAGCAGCCCCCGTCAAGGGGGCACTGAAGCTTTCTTT. Drawing the rest from reference TRBV7-9 and TRBJ1-1, the complete variable domain is DTGVSQNPRHKITKRGQNVTFRCDPISEHNRLYWYRQTLGQGPEFLTYFQNEAQLEKSRLLSDRFSAERPKGSFSTLEIQRTEQGDSAMYLCASSPRQGGTEAFFGQGTRLTVV.

The rearrangement joins TRBV29-1 to TRBJ2-3; D is unclear. The CDR3 contains 12 residues. Trimming took 7 bases from V and 5 from J, leaving 13 bases between them. The germline gives CDR1 SQVTM, CDR2 ANQGSEA. CDR3 amino acids: CSAVAVGDTQYF. Written as DNA, the CDR3 is TGCAGCGCCGTAGCTGTGGGAGATACGCAGTATTTT.

This chain links TRBV5-1 with TRBJ2-1, with a weak D call TRBD2 (6 bases). Germline V gene sequence: CDR1 SGHRS, CDR2 YFSETQ. The CDR3 is 13 residues long. Trimming cost V 0 bases and J 15 bases, with 16 bases left between them. In DNA, the CDR3 is TGCGCCAGCAGCTTGGAGATAGCGGACCCCCGGTTCTTC. The encoded protein is CASSLEIADPRFF.

In this sample, this clone turned up a few times. The chain employs TRBV29-1 and TRBJ1-1; no reliable D call. CDR1 and CDR2 from the germline V gene are SQVTM and ANQGSEA. The CDR3 extends over 12 amino acids. Trimming removed 4 bases from V and 2 bases from J, with 8 bases in between. The chain's CDR3 is CSVGGFNTEAFF. As DNA, the CDR3 is TGCAGCGTTGGAGGATTTAACACTGAAGCTTTCTTT.

A word on this clone: Other DNA sequences within the sample encode an identical CDR3. The chain combines TRBV29-1 with TRBJ2-1; 11 bases are a match to TRBD2. With V trimmed by 4 bases and J by 5 bases, 4 bases remained unmatched. Germline V gene sequence: CDR1 SQVTM, CDR2 ANQGSEA. This CDR3 is 14 amino acids long. CDR3 residues: CSVGGTSGNNEQFF. CDR3 DNA sequence: TGCAGCGTTGGGGGGACTAGCGGCAACAATGAGCAGTTCTTC.

By proportion, this clone is medium-sized (0.01 to 0.1%). This chain links TRBV14 with TRBJ1-2; D unresolved. This CDR3 contains 13 residues. Germline V gene sequence: CDR1 SGHDN, CDR2 FVKESK. V shed 2 bases and J shed 4 bases, with 8 bases lying between them. CDR3 sequence reads: CASSQRTSYGYTF. The CDR3 coding sequence is TGTGCCAGCAGCCAACGGACCTCCTATGGCTACACCTTC.

The V gene is TRBV5-1, the J gene TRBJ1-1; no clear D. Between the trimmed V and J ends, which lost 3 bases and 2 bases, there was a span of 8 bases. CDR3 length: 13 amino acids. Germline CDR1 reads SGHRS; CDR2 reads YFSETQ. In DNA form, the CDR3 reads TGCGCCAGCAGCTCACAGATCAACACTGAAGCTTTCTTT. Its protein product is CASSSQINTEAFF.

The rearrangement joins TRBV29-1 to TRBJ1-5, with no clear D. Germline-derived CDR1 and CDR2 are SQVTM and ANQGSEA. The CDR3 extends over 14 amino acids. The ends were cut back, 3 bases at V and 7 bases at J, with 16 bases in the middle. The CDR3 DNA sequence: TGCAGCGTTGATCGGGCCTCGCGGGGACAGCCCCAGCATTTT. Translated: CSVDRASRGQPQHF.